This passage covers 32 T cell receptor beta chains from one sample sequenced in a study of CD8 T cells in Susac syndrome. RNA, at about 0.45 to 1 ug, was reverse transcribed with random hexamers. Each CDR3 protein is one row after TCRdb ran MiXCR on the immunoSEQ multiplex PCR reads. The table has approximately 75,000 distinct CDR3 sequences, 85% to 95% seen once. Sequenced: CD8+ T cells from PBMCs. The receptors stem from a human donor in good health.

This chain uses TRBV28 with TRBJ2-3; D gene unclear. The germline V gene has CDR1 MDHEN and CDR2 SYDVKM. Deletions cut 4 bases from V and 1 base from J, with 12 bases between. The CDR3 runs to 15 residues. This CDR3 is CASSSGPYGTDTQYF. The CDR3 DNA follows: TGTGCCAGCAGTTCCGGCCCCTACGGCACAGATACGCAGTATTTT.

The rearrangement links TRBV12-3 or TRBV12-4 to TRBJ1-3; 7 bases fit TRBD1. There are 16 residues in the CDR3. The ends lost 7 bases at V and 4 bases at J; junction bases unmatched: 13. CDR3 DNA sequence: TGTGCCAGCAAGAGGGTGGCAGGGACAGAGGGAAACACCATATATTTT. Protein: CASKRVAGTEGNTIYF.

The gene calls are TRBV29-1 and TRBJ1-1; D gene unclear. Germline CDR1 reads SQVTM; CDR2 reads ANQGSEA. Trimming shortened V by 5 bases and J by 3 bases, and 10 bases separated the two germline ends. The length of the CDR3 is 12 residues. This CDR3 is CSVYTGDTEAFF. In nucleotides, the CDR3 is TGCAGCGTTTACACTGGGGACACTGAAGCTTTCTTT.

This clonotype was seen just once. The chain uses TRBV12-3 or TRBV12-4 and TRBJ2-5, with 11 nucleotides matching TRBD2. The J segment lost 4 bases and the V segment lost 6 bases, leaving 10 bases of the junction unmatched. This CDR3 contains 16 residues. The CDR3 DNA reads as TGTGCCAGCAGCCCTAGACTAGCGGGGTTTGTAGAGACCCAGTACTTC. Translation gives CASSPRLAGFVETQYF.

The rearrangement joins TRBV27 to TRBJ2-3, with D perhaps assigned TRBD1 or TRBD2 (6 bases each). Germline CDR1 is MNHEY and CDR2 is SMNVEV (reference sequence). The CDR3 length is 15 residues. V was clipped by 3 bases and J by 4 bases, with 14 bases between them. The CDR3 reads CASSFGGGRADTQYF. CDR3 nucleotide sequence: TGTGCCAGCAGTTTTGGAGGGGGGCGCGCAGATACGCAGTATTTT.

V usage is TRBV28 and J usage is TRBJ2-7, with D perhaps assigned TRBD1 or TRBD2 (5 bases each). There are 12 residues in the CDR3. CDR1 is MDHEN, CDR2 SYDVKM, per germline. Trimming removed 6 bases at V and 5 bases at J, with 11 bases between. CDR3 nucleotides: TGTGCCAGCAGCCGGGGACCAGACGAGCAGTACTTC. It yields the protein CASSRGPDEQYF.

This chain connects TRBV7-9 to TRBJ2-7; 8 positions match TRBD1. This CDR3 is 14 amino acids long. Trimming cost V 6 bases and J 6 bases; bases outside gene matches: 10. Germline lookup yields CDR1 SEHNR and CDR2 FQNEAQ (reference sequence). The CDR3 coding sequence is TGTGCCAGCAGTTTGGGGCAGGGGGCGTCCGAGCAGTACGTC. It yields the protein CASSLGQGASEQYV.

This clonotype was found a few times. The rearrangement joins TRBV14 to TRBJ2-7, with D possibly TRBD1 on 6 matching bases. Trimming left V 8 bases short and J 2 bases short, with 10 bases between. The germline V gene has CDR1 SGHDN and CDR2 FVKESK. The CDR3 runs 12 residues. CDR3 residues: CASGGRTYEQYF. In nucleotides, the CDR3 is TGTGCCAGCGGGGGCAGAACCTACGAGCAGTACTTC.

The rearrangement links TRBV19 to TRBJ2-7; 12 positions match TRBD1. In germline, CDR1 is LNHDA, CDR2 SQIVND (reference sequence). With V trimmed by 4 bases and J by 6 bases, 7 bases remained unmatched. CDR3 size: 15 residues. CDR3 bases: TGTGCCAGTAGTACGGGACAGGGGGCGTTCTCCGAGCAGTACTTC. This codes for CASSTGQGAFSEQYF.

V usage is TRBV24-1 and J usage is TRBJ2-1; TRBD2 agrees at 13 bases. CDR1 and CDR2 (germline): KGHDR, SFDVKD. The CDR3 covers 17 residues. Trimming took 7 bases from V and 9 from J; bases not matched to a gene: 14. The CDR3: CATRGLAGASGDSEQFF. DNA of the CDR3: TGTGCCACCAGAGGACTAGCGGGGGCCTCAGGGGATTCTGAGCAGTTCTTC.

The CDR3 loop is CAWSIGVMMNTEAFF. The CDR3 region has the DNA TGTGCCTGGAGCATAGGGGTAATGATGAACACTGAAGCTTTCTTT. The chain has TRBV30 and TRBJ1-1, with D possibly TRBD1 on 5 matching bases. This CDR3 is 15 amino acids long. Germline V lookup: CDR1 GTSNPN, CDR2 SVGIG (reference sequence). With 3 bases removed from V and 0 bases from J, the gap between germline ends came to 14 bases.

The chain recombines TRBV15 with TRBJ1-1; unclear D gene. The germline V gene encodes CDR1 LNHNV and CDR2 YYDKDF (reference sequence). The V end lost 3 bases, the J end lost 7 bases, and 9 bases lay between the germline ends. The CDR3 extends over 12 amino acids. This CDR3 reads CATSRRTGEAFF. The CDR3 bases are TGTGCCACCAGCAGGCGGACGGGTGAAGCTTTCTTT.

The rearrangement links TRBV15 to TRBJ2-3; the D is unclear. The CDR3 runs to 13 residues. The germline V and J ends were trimmed by 1 base and 0 bases, with 2 bases remaining between them. The germline CDR1 and CDR2 sequences are LNHNV and YYDKDF (reference sequence). The CDR3: CATSRVSTDTQYF. DNA of the CDR3: TGTGCCACCAGCAGAGTGAGCACAGATACGCAGTATTTT.

V is TRBV3-1 and J is TRBJ2-1, with D unclear. This CDR3 has 14 residues. Germline CDR1 LGHDT, CDR2 YNNKEL (reference sequence). V was clipped by 0 bases and J by 8 bases, with 11 bases between them. For the CDR3, the DNA is TGTGCCAGCAGCCAAGAAGTGAACAGCGATGAGCAGTTCTTC. Amino acids: CASSQEVNSDEQFF.

CDR3 loop: CSARDRNDANYGYTF. The CDR3 DNA sequence: TGCAGTGCTAGAGATCGAAACGACGCTAACTATGGCTACACCTTC. The chain has TRBV20-1 and TRBJ1-2; D remains ambiguous. Trimming stripped 0 bases from V and 0 bases from J, with 11 bases between. There are 15 residues in the CDR3. CDR1 and CDR2 from the germline V gene are DFQATT and SNEGSKA (reference sequence).

The V and J genes are TRBV7-9 and TRBJ2-5; 7 positions agree with TRBD2. Unmatched junction bases numbered 3, after V lost 4 bases and J lost 1 base. Germline V gene lookup returns CDR1 SEHNR and CDR2 FQNEAQ (reference sequence). The CDR3 loop spans 14 amino acids. CDR3 DNA sequence: TGTGCCAGCAGCTGGGAGGGCCCCCAAGAGACCCAGTACTTC. As protein: CASSWEGPQETQYF. Full variable domain (rest looked up from reference TRBV7-9 and TRBJ2-5): DTGVSQNPRHKITKRGQNVTFRCDPISEHNRLYWYRQTLGQGPEFLTYFQNEAQLEKSRLLSDRFSAERPKGSFSTLEIQRTEQGDSAMYLCASSWEGPQETQYFGPGTRLLVL.

The chain employs TRBV29-1 and TRBJ2-1, with D unresolved. CDR1 is SQVTM, CDR2 ANQGSEA, per germline. The CDR3 has 15 residues. The ends were cut back, 4 bases at V and 1 base at J, with 14 bases in the middle. Here the CDR3 reads CSVGVEFSSYNEQFF. The DNA for the CDR3 is TGCAGCGTTGGGGTCGAGTTCTCTTCCTACAATGAGCAGTTCTTC.

J is TRBJ2-1 and V is TRBV30; no firm D call. The length of the CDR3 is 10 residues. Trimming shortened V by 8 bases and J by 7 bases, and 9 bases separated the two germline ends. Germline CDR1 and CDR2: GTSNPN and SVGIG (reference sequence). CDR3: CALDGNEQFF. The CDR3 region has the DNA TGTGCCCTGGATGGGAATGAGCAGTTCTTC.

The V call is TRBV4-1, the J call TRBJ1-1; perhaps TRBD1 as D (5 bases). V lost 1 base and J 4 bases, leaving 10 bases between the germline ends. CDR3 length: 14 residues. Per germline, CDR1 MGHRA and CDR2 YSYEKL. The CDR3 spells CASSQGRGVTEAFF. The DNA of the CDR3 is TGCGCCAGCAGCCAAGGGCGGGGGGTCACTGAAGCTTTCTTT.

The J gene is TRBJ2-5, the V gene TRBV20-1, with 8 bases lining up with TRBD1. Germline-derived CDR1 and CDR2 are DFQATT and SNEGSKA (reference sequence). V shed 8 bases, J shed 4 bases, and the junction held 30 bases outside the gene matches. CDR3 length: 20 residues. CDR3 loop: CSPEGEGTGHLASAVETQYF. CDR3 coding DNA: TGCAGTCCGGAGGGGGAAGGGACAGGCCATCTAGCGTCGGCAGTAGAGACCCAGTACTTC.

This clonotype appeared once. J is TRBJ2-1 and V is TRBV29-1, with 10 bases identical to TRBD1. Germline CDR1 is SQVTM and CDR2 is ANQGSEA. Losses at the gene ends were 6 bases for V and 12 bases for J; bases not matched to a gene: 11. This CDR3 has 13 residues. The CDR3 sequence: CSVPDRGSAGQFF. The CDR3 DNA sequence: TGCAGCGTCCCGGACAGGGGGTCTGCTGGGCAGTTCTTC.

CDR3 sequence reads: CATTPEPSFTGELFF. Here the CDR3 DNA reads TGTGCCACCACCCCCGAGCCGTCCTTCACCGGGGAGCTGTTTTTT. The chain uses TRBV15 and TRBJ2-2, with D unclear. The V gene's germline CDR1 is LNHNV and CDR2 YYDKDF (reference sequence). V lost 7 bases and J 4 bases, leaving 16 bases between the germline ends. CDR3 length: 15 amino acids.

The rearrangement links TRBV9 to TRBJ2-7; possible D gene TRBD1, 7 bases. Germline V gives CDR1 SGDLS, CDR2 YYNGEE. The CDR3 contains 14 residues. Trimming cost V 3 bases and J 4 bases, with 14 bases left between them. The CDR3 bases are TGTGCCAGCAGCGCCACTCCAGGGGGGTACGAGCAGTACTTC. Translating gives CASSATPGGYEQYF.

This chain links TRBV4-1 with TRBJ2-7; the D gene is possibly TRBD1 (5 bases). CDR1 MGHRA and CDR2 YSYEKL come from the germline V gene. V was trimmed by 2 bases and J by 2 bases, leaving 13 bases between them. This CDR3 comprises 15 residues. CDR3 loop: CASSQLSQATYEQYF. The CDR3 DNA reads TGCGCCAGCAGCCAACTCTCACAGGCCACCTACGAGCAGTACTTC.

V usage is TRBV4-1 and J usage is TRBJ2-5; 9 bases align to TRBD1. Trimming at V came to 4 bases and at J to 4 bases, leaving 4 bases not matched to a gene. The CDR3 totals 14 residues. Per the germline V gene, CDR1 is MGHRA and CDR2 is YSYEKL. In DNA, the CDR3 is TGCGCCAGCAGCCCGGACAGGGGAAGAGAGACCCAGTACTTC. Residues: CASSPDRGRETQYF.

The chain recombines TRBV7-9 with TRBJ2-5, with 13 bases matching TRBD2. Germline values: CDR1 SEHNR, CDR2 FQNEAQ (reference sequence). The length of the CDR3 is 17 residues. Germline trimming cut 4 bases from V and 1 base from J; bases unmatched to any gene: 6. Here the CDR3 DNA reads TGTGCCAGCAGCTCCCGGACTAGCGGGGGCCTCCAAGAGACCCAGTACTTC. It specifies CASSSRTSGGLQETQYF.

The chain has TRBV15 and TRBJ2-1; 9 bases match TRBD1. CDR3 size: 15 residues. V lost 5 bases, J lost 2 bases, and 4 bases stayed unmatched. The V gene's germline CDR1 is LNHNV and CDR2 YYDKDF (reference sequence). DNA for the CDR3: TGTGCCACCAGCCGATGGACAGGGGCCTACAATGAGCAGTTCTTC. Protein product: CATSRWTGAYNEQFF.

This chain connects TRBV7-2 to TRBJ2-7; D is possibly TRBD2 (7 bases). Trimming cost V 1 base and J 6 bases, with 13 bases left between them. Germline V gene lookup returns CDR1 SGHTA and CDR2 FQGNSA. This CDR3 has 14 residues. CDR3 nucleotides: TGTGCCAGCAGCTTAGGAGGGGGGGCGGTCGAGCAGTACTTC. Translating it yields CASSLGGGAVEQYF.

The genes are TRBV7-8 and TRBJ2-5, with D maybe TRBD2 (5 bases). CDR1 and CDR2 (germline): SGHVS, FQNEAQ. The CDR3 consists of 15 residues. Between the trimmed V and J ends, which lost 2 bases and 4 bases, there was a span of 14 bases. Here the CDR3 reads CASSLSFRGLETQYF. In DNA form, the CDR3 reads TGTGCCAGCAGCTTATCCTTTCGGGGATTAGAGACCCAGTACTTC. Together with reference TRBV7-8 and TRBJ2-5, the CDR3 gives the full variable domain: GAGVSQSPRYKVAKRGQDVALRCDPISGHVSLFWYQQALGQGPEFLTYFQNEAQLDKSGLPSDRFFAERPEGSVSTLKIQRTQQEDSAVYLCASSLSFRGLETQYFGPGTRLLVL.

V gene TRBV7-2 combines with J gene TRBJ2-1; 7 nucleotides match TRBD2. Per the germline V gene, CDR1 is SGHTA and CDR2 is FQGNSA. Trimming removed 5 bases from V and 0 bases from J; junction bases left unmatched: 7. This CDR3 has 16 amino acids. The CDR3 bases are TGTGCCAGCAGCATGCCCGGGGGGAGCTCCTACAATGAGCAGTTCTTC. Protein sequence: CASSMPGGSSYNEQFF.

V is TRBV6-5 and J is TRBJ1-5; D unresolved. The CDR3 extends over 13 amino acids. Germline lookup yields CDR1 MNHEY and CDR2 SVGAGI. V was shortened by 7 bases and J by 8 bases, with 15 bases between the two germline ends. The CDR3 is CASTGGIYEPQHF. The DNA for the CDR3 is TGTGCCAGCACGGGAGGCATTTATGAGCCCCAGCATTTT.

The chain employs TRBV18 and TRBJ1-2; D unclear. CDR1 and CDR2 from the germline V gene are KGHSH and LQKENI. This CDR3 has 18 residues. The V end was cut by 6 bases, the J end by 6 bases, with 29 bases between. The CDR3 region is CASSPSFNPTGPVHGYTF. DNA of the CDR3: TGTGCCAGCTCCCCAAGCTTCAATCCTACGGGCCCAGTTCATGGCTACACCTTC.